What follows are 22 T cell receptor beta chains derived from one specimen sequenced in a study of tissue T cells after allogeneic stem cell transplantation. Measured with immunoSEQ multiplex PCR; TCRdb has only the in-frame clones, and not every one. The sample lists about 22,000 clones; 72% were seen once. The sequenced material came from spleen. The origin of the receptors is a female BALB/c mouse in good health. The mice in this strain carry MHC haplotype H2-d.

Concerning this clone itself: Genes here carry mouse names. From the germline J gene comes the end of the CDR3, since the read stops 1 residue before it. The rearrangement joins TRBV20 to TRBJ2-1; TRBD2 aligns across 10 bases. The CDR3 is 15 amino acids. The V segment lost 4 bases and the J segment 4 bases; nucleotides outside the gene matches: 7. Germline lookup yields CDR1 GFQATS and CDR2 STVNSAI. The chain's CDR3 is CGAINWGGGYAEQFF. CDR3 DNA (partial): TGTGGTGCTATCAACTGGGGGGGAGGGTATGCTGAGCAGTTC.

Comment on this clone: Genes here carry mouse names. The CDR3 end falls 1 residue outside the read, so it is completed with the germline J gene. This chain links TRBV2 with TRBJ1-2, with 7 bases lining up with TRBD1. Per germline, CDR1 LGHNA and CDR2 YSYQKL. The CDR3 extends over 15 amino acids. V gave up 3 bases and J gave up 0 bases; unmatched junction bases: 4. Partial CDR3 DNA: TGTGCCAGCAGCCACCCGGGACAGACAAACTCCGACTACACC. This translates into CASSHPGQTNSDYT. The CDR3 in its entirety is CASSHPGQTNSDYTF. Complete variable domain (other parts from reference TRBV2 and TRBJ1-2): DPKIIQKPKYLVAVTGSEKILICEQYLGHNAMYWYRQSAKKPLEFMFSYSYQKLMDNQTASSRFQPQSSKKNHLDLQITALKPDDSATYFCASSHPGQTNSDYTFGSGTRLLVI.

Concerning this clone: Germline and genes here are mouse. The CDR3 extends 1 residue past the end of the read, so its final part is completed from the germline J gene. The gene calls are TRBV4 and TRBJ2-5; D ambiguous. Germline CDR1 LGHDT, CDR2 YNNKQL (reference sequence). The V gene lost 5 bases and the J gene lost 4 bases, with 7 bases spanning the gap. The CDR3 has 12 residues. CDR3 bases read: TGTGCCAGCAGCCACAAGAAAGACACCCAGTAC. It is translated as CASSHKKDTQY. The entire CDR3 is CASSHKKDTQYF. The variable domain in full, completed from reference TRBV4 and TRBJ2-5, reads ETAVFQTPNYHVTQVGNEVSFNCKQTLGHDTMYWYKQDSKKLLKIMFSYNNKQLIVNETVPRRFSPQSSDKAHLNLRIKSVEPEDSAVYLCASSHKKDTQYFGPGTRLLVL.

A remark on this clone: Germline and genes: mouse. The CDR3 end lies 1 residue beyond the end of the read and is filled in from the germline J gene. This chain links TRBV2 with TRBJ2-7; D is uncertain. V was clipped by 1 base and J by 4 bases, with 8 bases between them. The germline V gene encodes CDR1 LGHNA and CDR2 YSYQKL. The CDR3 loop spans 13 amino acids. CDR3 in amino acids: CASSQVSTYEQYF. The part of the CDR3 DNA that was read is TGTGCCAGCAGCCAAGTCAGCACTTATGAACAGTAC.

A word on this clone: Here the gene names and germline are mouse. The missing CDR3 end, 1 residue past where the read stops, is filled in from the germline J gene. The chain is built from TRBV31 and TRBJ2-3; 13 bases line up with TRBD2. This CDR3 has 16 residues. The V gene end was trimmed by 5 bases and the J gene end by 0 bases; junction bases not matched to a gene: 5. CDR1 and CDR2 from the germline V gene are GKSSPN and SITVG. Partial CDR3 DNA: TGTGCCTGGGGACTGGGGGGGCGCGCCAGTGCAGAAACGCTGTAT. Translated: CAWGLGGRASAETLY. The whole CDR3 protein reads CAWGLGGRASAETLYF.

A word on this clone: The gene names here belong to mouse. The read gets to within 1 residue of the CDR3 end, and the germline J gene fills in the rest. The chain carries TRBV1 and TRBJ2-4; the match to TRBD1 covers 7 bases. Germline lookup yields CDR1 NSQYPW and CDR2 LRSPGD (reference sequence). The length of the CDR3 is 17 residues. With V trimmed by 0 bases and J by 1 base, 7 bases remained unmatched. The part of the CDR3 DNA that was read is TGCACCTGCAGTGCAGATTGGACAGGATATGGTCAAAACACCTTGTAC. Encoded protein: CTCSADWTGYGQNTLY. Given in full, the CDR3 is CTCSADWTGYGQNTLYF.

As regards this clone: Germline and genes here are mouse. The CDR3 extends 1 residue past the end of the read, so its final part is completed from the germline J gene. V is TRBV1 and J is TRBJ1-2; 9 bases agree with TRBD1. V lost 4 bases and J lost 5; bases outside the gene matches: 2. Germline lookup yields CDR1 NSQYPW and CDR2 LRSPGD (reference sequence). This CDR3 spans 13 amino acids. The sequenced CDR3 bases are TGCACCTGCAGTGGGGACAGGGTTTCCGACTACACC. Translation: CTCSGDRVSDYT. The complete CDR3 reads CTCSGDRVSDYTF.

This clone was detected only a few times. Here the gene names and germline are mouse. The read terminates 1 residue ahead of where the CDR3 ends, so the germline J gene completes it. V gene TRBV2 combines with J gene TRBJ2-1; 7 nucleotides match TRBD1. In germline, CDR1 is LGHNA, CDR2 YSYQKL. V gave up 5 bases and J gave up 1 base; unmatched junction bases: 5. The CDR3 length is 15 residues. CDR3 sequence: CASSFRDRNYAEQFF. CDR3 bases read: TGTGCCAGCAGCTTCCGGGACAGAAACTATGCTGAGCAGTTC.

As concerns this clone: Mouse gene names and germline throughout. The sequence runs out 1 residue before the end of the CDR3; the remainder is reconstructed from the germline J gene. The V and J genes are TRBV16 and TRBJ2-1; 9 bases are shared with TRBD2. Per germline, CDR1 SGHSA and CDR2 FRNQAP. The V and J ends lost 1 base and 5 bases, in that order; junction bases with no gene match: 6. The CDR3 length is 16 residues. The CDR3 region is CASSLAGAGGDAEQFF. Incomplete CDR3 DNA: TGTGCAAGCAGCTTAGCCGGGGCTGGGGGGGATGCTGAGCAGTTC.

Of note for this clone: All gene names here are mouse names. The DNA read from the CDR3 is TGTGCCAGCAGCCACGGACAGGGGGGTGCAGAAACGCTGTAT. It translates to CASSHGQGGAETLY. The full CDR3 sequence reads CASSHGQGGAETLYF. The rearrangement links TRBV5 to TRBJ2-3; TRBD1 agrees at 10 bases. Read coverage stops 1 residue before the CDR3 terminus; the germline J gene supplies the remainder. V trimming: 3 bases; J trimming: 1 base; junction bases outside the gene matches: 1. This CDR3 region has 15 residues. The V gene's germline CDR1 is LGHNA and CDR2 YNLKQL (reference sequence).

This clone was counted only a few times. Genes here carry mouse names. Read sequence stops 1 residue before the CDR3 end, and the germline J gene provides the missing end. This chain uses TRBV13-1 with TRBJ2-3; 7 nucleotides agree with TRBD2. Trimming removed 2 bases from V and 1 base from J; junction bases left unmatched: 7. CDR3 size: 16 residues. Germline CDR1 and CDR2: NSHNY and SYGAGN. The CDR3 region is CASSELTGVGAETLYF. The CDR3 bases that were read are TGTGCCAGCAGTGAGCTAACTGGGGTTGGTGCAGAAACGCTGTAT.

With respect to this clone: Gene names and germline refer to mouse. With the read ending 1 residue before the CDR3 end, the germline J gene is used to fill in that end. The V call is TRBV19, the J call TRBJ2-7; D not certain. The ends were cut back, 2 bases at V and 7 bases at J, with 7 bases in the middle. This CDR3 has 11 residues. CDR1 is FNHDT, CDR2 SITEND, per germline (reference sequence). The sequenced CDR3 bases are TGTGCCAGCAGTATCGGCAAAGAACAGTAC. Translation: CASSIGKEQY. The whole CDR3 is CASSIGKEQYF.

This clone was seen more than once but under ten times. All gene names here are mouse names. The CDR3 is CASSDAYGGAYEQYF. Incomplete CDR3 DNA: TGTGCCAGCAGTGATGCATATGGGGGGGCCTATGAACAGTAC. The gene calls are TRBV13-1 and TRBJ2-7, with 8 nucleotides matching TRBD2. Read data end 1 residue before the CDR3 end; the end is taken from the germline J gene. There are 15 residues in the CDR3. Per germline, CDR1 NSHNY and CDR2 SYGAGN. V gave up 0 bases and J gave up 2 bases; unmatched junction bases: 4.

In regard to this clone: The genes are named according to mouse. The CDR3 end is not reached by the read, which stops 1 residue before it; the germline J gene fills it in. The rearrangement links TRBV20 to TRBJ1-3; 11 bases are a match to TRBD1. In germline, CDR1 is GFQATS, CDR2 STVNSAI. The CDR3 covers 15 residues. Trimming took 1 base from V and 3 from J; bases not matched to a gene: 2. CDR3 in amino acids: CGARGGQGVGNTLYF. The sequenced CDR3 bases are TGTGGTGCTAGGGGGGGACAGGGGGTTGGAAATACGCTCTAT.

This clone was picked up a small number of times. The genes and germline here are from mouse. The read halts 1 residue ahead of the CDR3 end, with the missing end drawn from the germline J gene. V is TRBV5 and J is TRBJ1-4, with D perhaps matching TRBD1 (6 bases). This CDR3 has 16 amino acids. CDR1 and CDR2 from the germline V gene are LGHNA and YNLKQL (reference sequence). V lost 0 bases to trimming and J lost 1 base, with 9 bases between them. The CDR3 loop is CASSQEWDNSNERLFF. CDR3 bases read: TGTGCCAGCAGCCAAGAATGGGACAATTCCAACGAAAGATTATTT.

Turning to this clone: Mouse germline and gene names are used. CDR3 DNA, as far as it was read: TGTGCCAGCAGTATACCGGGACTGGACGAGCAGTTC. It specifies CASSIPGLDEQF. The entire CDR3 protein reads CASSIPGLDEQFF. V is TRBV19 and J is TRBJ2-1; 8 bases agree with TRBD2. The CDR3 end lies 1 residue beyond the end of the read and is filled in from the germline J gene. CDR3 size: 13 residues. Trimming cost V 1 base and J 10 bases; bases outside gene matches: 4. CDR1 is FNHDT, CDR2 SITEND, per germline (reference sequence).

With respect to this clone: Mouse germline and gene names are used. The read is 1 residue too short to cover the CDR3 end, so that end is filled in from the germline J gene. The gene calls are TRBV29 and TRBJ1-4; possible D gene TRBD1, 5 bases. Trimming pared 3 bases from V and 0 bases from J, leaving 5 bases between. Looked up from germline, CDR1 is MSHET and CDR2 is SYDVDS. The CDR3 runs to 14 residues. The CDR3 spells CASSLGVSNERLFF. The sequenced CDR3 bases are TGTGCTAGCAGTTTGGGGGTTTCCAACGAAAGATTATTT.

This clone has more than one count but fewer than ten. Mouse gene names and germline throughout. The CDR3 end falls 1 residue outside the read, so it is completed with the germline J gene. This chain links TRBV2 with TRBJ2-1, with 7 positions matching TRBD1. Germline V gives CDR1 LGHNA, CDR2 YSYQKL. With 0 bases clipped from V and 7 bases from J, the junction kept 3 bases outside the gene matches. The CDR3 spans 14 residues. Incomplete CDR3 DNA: TGTGCCAGCAGCCAAGATACCAGGGGGGCTGAGCAGTTC. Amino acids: CASSQDTRGAEQF. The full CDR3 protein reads CASSQDTRGAEQFF.

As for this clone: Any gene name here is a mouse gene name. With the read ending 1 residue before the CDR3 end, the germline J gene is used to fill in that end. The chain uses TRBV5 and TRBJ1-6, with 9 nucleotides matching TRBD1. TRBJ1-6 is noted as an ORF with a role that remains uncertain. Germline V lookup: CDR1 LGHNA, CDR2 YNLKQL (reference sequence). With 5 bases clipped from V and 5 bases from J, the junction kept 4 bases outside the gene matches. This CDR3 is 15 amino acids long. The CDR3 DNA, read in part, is TGTGCCAGCAGCGCGACAGGGGGAAATAATTCGCCCCTCTAC. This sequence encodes CASSATGGNNSPLY. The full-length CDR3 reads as CASSATGGNNSPLYF.

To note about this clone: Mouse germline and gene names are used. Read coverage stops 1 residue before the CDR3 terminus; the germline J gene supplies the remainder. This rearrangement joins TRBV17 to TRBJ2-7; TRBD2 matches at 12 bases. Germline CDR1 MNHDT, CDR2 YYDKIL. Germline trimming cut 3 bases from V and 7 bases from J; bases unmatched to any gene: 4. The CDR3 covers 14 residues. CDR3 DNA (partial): TGTGCTAGCAGTAGGGGGACTGGGGGGCGCGAACAGTAC. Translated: CASSRGTGGREQY. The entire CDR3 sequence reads CASSRGTGGREQYF.

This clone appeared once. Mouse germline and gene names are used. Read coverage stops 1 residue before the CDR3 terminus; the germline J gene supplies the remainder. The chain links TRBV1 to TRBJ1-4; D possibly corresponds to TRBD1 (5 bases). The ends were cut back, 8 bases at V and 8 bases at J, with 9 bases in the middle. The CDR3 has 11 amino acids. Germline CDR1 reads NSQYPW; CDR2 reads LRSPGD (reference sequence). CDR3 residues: CTCGAGERLFF. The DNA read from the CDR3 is TGCACCTGCGGGGCCGGGGAAAGATTATTT.

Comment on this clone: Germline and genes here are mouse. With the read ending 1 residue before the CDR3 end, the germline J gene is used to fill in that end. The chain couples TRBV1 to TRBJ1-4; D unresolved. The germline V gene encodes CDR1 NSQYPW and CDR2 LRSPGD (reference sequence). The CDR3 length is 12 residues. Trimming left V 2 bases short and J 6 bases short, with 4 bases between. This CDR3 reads CTCSARDERLFF. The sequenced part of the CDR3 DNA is TGCACCTGCAGTGCAAGGGACGAAAGATTATTT.